One and the same sample provided the 21 T cell receptor beta chains below, sequenced in a study of T cell changes during pregnancy in multiple sclerosis. The table came from immunoSEQ multiplex PCR; TCRdb's copy has only in-frame clones and leaves some out. The sample records 60,000 to 85,000 clones, about nine tenths being singletons. This specimen consisted of peripheral blood, obtained after pregnancy. Source of these receptors: a female donor in good health, enrolled as a control in a pregnancy study.

This clone has a single count. This chain uses TRBV28 with TRBJ2-3; D is uncertain. Germline V gene lookup returns CDR1 MDHEN and CDR2 SYDVKM. The V gene lost 6 bases and the J gene lost 0 bases, with 4 bases spanning the gap. The CDR3 length is 12 residues. The DNA for the CDR3 is TGTGCCAGCAGGACTAGCACAGATACGCAGTATTTT. As protein: CASRTSTDTQYF.

The rearrangement joins TRBV30 to TRBJ2-1, with 12 bases fitting TRBD2. Germline trimming cut 4 bases from V and 5 bases from J; bases unmatched to any gene: 6. This CDR3 has 15 amino acids. CDR1 is GTSNPN and CDR2 is SVGIG in the germline V gene (reference sequence). In nucleotides, the CDR3 is TGTGCCTGGACTCCCGGACTAGCGGGGAACAATGAGCAGTTCTTC. The encoded protein is CAWTPGLAGNNEQFF.

In DNA form, the CDR3 reads TGTGCCAGCAGCTTAGCGATGGCGGGAGGTTCGGATACGCAGTATTTT. Translating gives CASSLAMAGGSDTQYF. This sequence joins TRBV7-8 and TRBJ2-3; 8 bases align to TRBD2. The CDR3 runs to 16 residues. The trim removed 0 bases at V and 6 bases at J, leaving 8 bases unmatched. CDR1 and CDR2 from the germline V gene are SGHVS and FQNEAQ.

The chain combines TRBV28 with TRBJ2-1; the match to TRBD2 covers 11 bases. The CDR3 sequence is 16 residues long. Germline trimming cut 10 bases from V and 3 bases from J; bases unmatched to any gene: 11. CDR1 and CDR2 from the germline V gene are MDHEN and SYDVKM. The CDR3 here is CATPGALAGGYNEQFF. The CDR3, as DNA: TGTGCCACCCCTGGGGCCCTAGCGGGGGGCTACAATGAGCAGTTCTTC. The entire variable domain, with the rest obtained from reference TRBV28 and TRBJ2-1, is as follows: DVKVTQSSRYLVKRTGEKVFLECVQDMDHENMFWYRQDPGLGLRLIYFSYDVKMKEKGDIPEGYSVSREKKERFSLILESASTNQTSMYLCATPGALAGGYNEQFFGPGTRLTVL.

The CDR3, as DNA: TGTGCCAGCAGCTTTCCGACAGGGGTTGTTTCTGAAGCTTTCTTT. This encodes CASSFPTGVVSEAFF. The chain uses TRBV7-2 and TRBJ1-1, with 8 positions matching TRBD1. The CDR3 runs to 15 residues. With 3 bases clipped from V and 6 bases from J, the junction kept 9 bases outside the gene matches. Germline V gene sequence: CDR1 SGHTA, CDR2 FQGNSA.

A few counts support this clone. The V call is TRBV19, the J call TRBJ2-3; TRBD1 aligns across 12 bases. The CDR3 extends over 15 amino acids. V trimming: 7 bases; J trimming: 4 bases; junction bases outside the gene matches: 6. Per the germline V gene, CDR1 is LNHDA and CDR2 is SQIVND (reference sequence). The CDR3 DNA reads as TGTGCCAGTATGGTGGGGACAGGGGGCGCAGATACGCAGTATTTT. This translates into CASMVGTGGADTQYF.

The chain recombines TRBV2 with TRBJ1-4, with 8 bases identical to TRBD1. In germline, CDR1 is SNHLY, CDR2 FYNNEI. V lost 4 bases and J lost 8; bases outside the gene matches: 6. The CDR3 extends over 14 amino acids. CDR3 sequence (DNA): TGTGCCAGCAGTGCCGGGACAGGATACGAAAAACTGTTTTTT. Translated: CASSAGTGYEKLFF.

This clone was seen just once. This chain connects TRBV5-1 to TRBJ1-5; D perhaps matches TRBD1 (5 bases). The CDR3 consists of 15 residues. Between the trimmed V and J ends, which lost 4 bases and 1 base, there was a span of 12 bases. Germline V gene lookup returns CDR1 SGHRS and CDR2 YFSETQ. Written as DNA, the CDR3 is TGCGCCAGCAGCCCCACGGGGGTCAGCAATCAGCCCCAGCATTTT. The encoded protein is CASSPTGVSNQPQHF.

The chain combines TRBV28 with TRBJ2-7, with 9 positions matching TRBD1. V was clipped by 6 bases and J by 3 bases; unmatched bases: 6. The germline V gene has CDR1 MDHEN and CDR2 SYDVKM. This CDR3 is built from 14 residues. CDR3 protein: CASRRDRVNYEQYF. CDR3 nucleotide sequence: TGTGCCAGCAGACGGGACAGGGTAAACTACGAGCAGTACTTC.

The gene calls are TRBV10-3 and TRBJ2-5; 12 bases map to TRBD2. CDR1 ENHRY and CDR2 SYGVKD come from the germline V gene. V lost 8 bases to trimming and J lost 4 bases; unmatched junction nucleotides: 8. This CDR3 is built from 15 residues. This CDR3 is CAILSLAGGRETQYF. DNA of the CDR3: TGTGCCATCTTATCTCTAGCGGGGGGGCGAGAGACCCAGTACTTC.

This chain uses TRBV4-3 with TRBJ1-1, with 9 bases aligning to TRBD1. This CDR3 region has 14 residues. CDR1 and CDR2 (germline): LGHNA, YSLEER. With V trimmed by 3 bases and J by 5 bases, 4 bases remained unmatched. The CDR3 DNA is TGCGCCAGCAGCCAGGACAGGGGCGGGACTGAAGCTTTCTTT. Translated: CASSQDRGGTEAFF.

The genes are TRBV11-2 and TRBJ2-2; TRBD2 matches at 12 bases. The CDR3 extends over 18 amino acids. V lost 5 bases, J lost 0 bases, and 7 bases stayed unmatched. CDR1 is SGHAT and CDR2 is FQNNGV in the germline V gene. The CDR3 region is CASSLRLAGATNTGELFF. In DNA, the CDR3 is TGTGCCAGCAGCCTCCGACTAGCGGGGGCCACGAACACCGGGGAGCTGTTTTTT. Based on the CDR3 plus reference TRBV11-2 and TRBJ2-2, the full variable domain is EAGVAQSPRYKIIEKRQSVAFWCNPISGHATLYWYQQILGQGPKLLIQFQNNGVVDDSQLPKDRFSAERLKGVDSTLKIQPAKLEDSAVYLCASSLRLAGATNTGELFFGEGSRLTVL.

This chain connects TRBV18 to TRBJ1-5; 7 nucleotides match TRBD1. With 6 bases clipped from V and 0 bases from J, the junction kept 11 bases outside the gene matches. CDR1 KGHSH and CDR2 LQKENI come from the germline V gene. CDR3 length equals 17 residues. Written as DNA, the CDR3 is TGTGCCAGCTCTACATCAGGGGGGTATTTTAGCAATCAGCCCCAGCATTTT. It encodes CASSTSGGYFSNQPQHF.

CDR3 DNA sequence: TGTGCCAGCAGTTACTTGGACTATTTCCCCGGGGAGCTGTTTTTT. This encodes CASSYLDYFPGELFF. This sequence joins TRBV6-5 and TRBJ2-2, with D perhaps matching TRBD2 (6 bases). Germline CDR1 and CDR2: MNHEY and SVGAGI. Trimming left V 1 base short and J 6 bases short, with 12 bases between. This CDR3 is 15 amino acids long.

The CDR3 DNA follows: TGTGCCAGCAGCTTAGCGGGGGCGTTTACAGATACGCAGTATTTT. It translates to CASSLAGAFTDTQYF. The chain joins TRBV7-9 to TRBJ2-3, with D possibly TRBD1 on 6 matching bases. The V and J ends lost 0 bases and 3 bases respectively, with 10 bases between them. Looked up from germline, CDR1 is SEHNR and CDR2 is FQNEAQ (reference sequence). CDR3 length: 15 residues.

The chain is built from TRBV5-1 and TRBJ2-2, with 9 bases fitting TRBD1. The CDR3 contains 17 residues. The V gene end was trimmed by 7 bases and the J gene end by 3 bases; junction bases not matched to a gene: 13. CDR1 is SGHRS and CDR2 is YFSETQ in the germline V gene. CDR3 loop: CASGGQGFKGDTGELFF. The CDR3 DNA reads TGCGCCAGCGGGGGACAGGGATTTAAAGGGGACACCGGGGAGCTGTTTTTT.

The chain uses TRBV19 and TRBJ1-2; weak D call: TRBD1 (6 bases). Germline V gives CDR1 LNHDA, CDR2 SQIVND (reference sequence). The germline V and J ends were trimmed by 6 bases and 0 bases, with 17 bases remaining between them. This CDR3 comprises 16 residues. The CDR3 nucleotides are TGTGCCAGTAGCCAGGGGTTCTCTGTCCCTAACTATGGCTACACCTTC. This encodes CASSQGFSVPNYGYTF. The full variable domain, completed using reference TRBV19 and TRBJ1-2, is DGGITQSPKYLFRKEGQNVTLSCEQNLNHDAMYWYRQDPGQGLRLIYYSQIVNDFQKGDIAEGYSVSREKKESFPLTVTSAQKNPTAFYLCASSQGFSVPNYGYTFGSGTRLTVV.

The CDR3 DNA follows: TGTGCCAGCAGCGTAGAGTCAGGGATCTTTCAAGAGACCCAGTACTTC. Protein product: CASSVESGIFQETQYF. V gene TRBV9 combines with J gene TRBJ2-5; D perhaps matches TRBD1 (5 bases). There are 16 residues in the CDR3. With 0 bases removed from V and 2 bases from J, the gap between germline ends came to 14 bases. CDR1 is SGDLS and CDR2 is YYNGEE in the germline V gene.

The chain carries TRBV5-1 and TRBJ2-3; 9 bases fit TRBD2. V lost 4 bases and J lost 0; bases outside the gene matches: 3. Germline CDR1 reads SGHRS; CDR2 reads YFSETQ. The length of the CDR3 is 15 residues. The CDR3 DNA sequence: TGCGCCAGCAGCACGGGACTAGCTAGCACAGATACGCAGTATTTT. Residues: CASSTGLASTDTQYF.

The chain links TRBV5-1 to TRBJ1-1; D ambiguous. The CDR3 consists of 13 residues. Trimming took 3 bases from V and 4 from J, leaving 10 bases between them. Germline V gives CDR1 SGHRS, CDR2 YFSETQ. As DNA, the CDR3 is TGCGCCAGCAGCTCGCCCGCGGGCACTGAAGCTTTCTTT. Translation gives CASSSPAGTEAFF.

The CDR3 loop is CASSELTIGEQYF. The CDR3 region has the DNA TGTGCCAGCAGTGAATTAACTATCGGCGAGCAGTACTTC. The chain combines TRBV6-1 with TRBJ2-7; unclear D gene. V lost 2 bases to trimming and J lost 6 bases, with 11 bases between them. Germline-derived CDR1 and CDR2 are MNHNS and SASEGT. This CDR3 region has 13 residues.